This TCR beta chain was captured by sequencing in a study of blood T cells in healthy people across ages. A J-beta primer mix and a sample-barcoded 5' primer were used in a second PCR of roughly 7 to 12 cycles. TCRdb redid the calling of the 5' RACE reads with MiXCR, one entry per CDR3 protein. The data hold 1.5 million to 2 million distinct CDR3 sequences, with just under 50% observed a single time. J was trimmed by 5 bases and V by 2 bases; bases with no gene match: 6. The CDR3 spans 15 residues. Germline V gene lookup returns CDR1 SGHRS and CDR2 YFSETQ. Investigators took roughly 10 milliliters of peripheral blood from every donor.

This receptor was taken from a woman between 35 and 50 years old in good health. The specimen was blood. This chain joins TRBV5-1 and TRBJ2-7; 11 bases align to TRBD2. CDR3 sequence: CASSLVAGGINEQYF. CDR3 coding DNA: TGCGCCAGCAGCTTAGTAGCGGGGGGGATCAACGAGCAGTACTTC.